The sequence of this T cell receptor (beta chain) was determined in a study of T cells in Graves' hyperthyroidism and ophthalmopathy. Germline V gene lookup returns CDR1 SGHVS and CDR2 FQNEAQ. V lost 2 bases to trimming and J lost 3 bases; unmatched junction nucleotides: 9. The CDR3 is 17 amino acids. Researchers took RNA transcripts and amplified the TCR beta CDR3 regions from them. With the HTBI primer set, the TCR CDR3 went through a first round of RT-PCR. TCRdb reprocessed the multiplex PCR reads via MiXCR and lists one record per CDR3 protein. The repertoire includes just over 550,000 distinct CDR3 sequences, 46% of them detected once, and about 7.8% sits in the top ten.

The TCR originated in a woman aged 18-30 years with Graves' hyperthyroidism. Specimen: peripheral blood or thyroid tissue (not recorded which). The rearrangement links TRBV7-8 to TRBJ2-5; 10 bases line up with TRBD1. DNA for the CDR3: TGTGCCAGCAGCTTATTTGTCTGGGACAGGGGAAAAGAGACCCAGTACTTC. Its protein is CASSLFVWDRGKETQYF.